This T cell receptor (beta chain) originates from a study of Ad26.COV2.S vaccination and SARS-CoV-2 variants. About the study: Ad26.COV2.S was injected intramuscularly once or twice, 56 days apart.

Germline CDR1 is LNHDA and CDR2 is SQIVND (reference sequence). This CDR3 is 11 amino acids long. The V end lost 6 bases, the J end lost 5 bases, and 7 bases lay between the germline ends. Remarks on this clone: What it binds is not known.

Treatment specified: about 20 received Ad26.COV2.S at low or high dose, single or two shots; about 5 received placebo; per-sample allocation not given. Collection of the samples took place on day 63 after the first injection of vaccine or placebo. Boston supplied an adult donor aged 18-55 years. Findings and limits, study-wide: Reported findings describe substantial breadth in spike-specific CD8+ and CD4+ T cell responses following vaccination. TCR breadth and depth estimates may have understated total T cell responses.

The assay was immunoSEQ multiplex PCR, and TCRdb's table has in-frame clones only and misses some. The table lists about 400,000 clones, roughly 90% of them singletons, with 1.5% to 2% in the top ten. The chain carries TRBV19 and TRBJ1-2; D unclear. This receptor was identified in a person between 18 and 65 years old who received the Ad26.COV2.S COVID-19 vaccine or a placebo. The source material was peripheral blood, sampled in a trial of Ad26.COV2.S vaccine versus placebo. The DNA of the CDR3 is TGTGCCAGTAGCTTTTCGTATGGCTACACCTTC. It yields the protein CASSFSYGYTF.